A single sample is the source of the 20 T cell receptor beta chains below, sequenced in a study of cytomegalovirus exposure and HLA in healthy donors. Here immunoSEQ multiplex PCR was the method, and the copy in TCRdb shows in-frame clones only, minus some. The sample holds about 200,000 clones, roughly 84% seen once. Source material: PBMCs. The receptors come from a woman aged 18-29 years in good health and CMV-seropositive.

The rearrangement links TRBV27 to TRBJ2-1, with TRBD2 matching 10 bases. The CDR3 loop spans 16 amino acids. The germline CDR1 and CDR2 sequences are MNHEY and SMNVEV (reference sequence). V gave up 4 bases and J gave up 8 bases; unmatched junction bases: 11. The chain's CDR3 is CASSSPAGGPPHEQFF. DNA for the CDR3: TGTGCCAGCAGTTCCCCAGCGGGAGGGCCCCCCCATGAGCAGTTCTTC.

V and J are TRBV28 and TRBJ2-2, with a weak D call TRBD2 (6 bases). The germline V and J ends were trimmed by 5 bases and 5 bases, with 15 bases remaining between them. Germline V gene data show CDR1 as MDHEN and CDR2 as SYDVKM. This CDR3 region has 15 residues. As DNA, the CDR3 is TGTGCCAGCAGTCCATACCCGGGAGAAACCGGGGAGCTGTTTTTT. Translating it yields CASSPYPGETGELFF.

V gene TRBV27 combines with J gene TRBJ1-1; TRBD1 is a possible D gene (5 bases). Per the germline V gene, CDR1 is MNHEY and CDR2 is SMNVEV (reference sequence). CDR3 length: 13 amino acids. The ends were cut back, 2 bases at V and 6 bases at J, with 10 bases in the middle. The CDR3 region has the DNA TGTGCCAGCAGTTTAATCAGGGTCTCTGAAGCTTTCTTT. This codes for CASSLIRVSEAFF.

The rearrangement uses TRBV6-1 and TRBJ2-7, with D perhaps TRBD2 (6 bases). The CDR3 sequence is 15 residues long. Trimming took 7 bases from V and 3 from J, leaving 19 bases between them. CDR1 is MNHNS, CDR2 SASEGT, per germline. CDR3 nucleotides: TGTGCCAGCATGAGTAGGGCTAGCGCTGTCTACGAGCAGTACTTC. Protein product: CASMSRASAVYEQYF.

This sequence joins TRBV5-1 and TRBJ2-7; tentative D call: TRBD1 (6 bases). Germline V gene lookup returns CDR1 SGHRS and CDR2 YFSETQ. The CDR3 consists of 14 residues. Trimming took off 0 bases at V and 6 bases at J, with 13 bases between the two ends. The CDR3 here is CASSLGPRQVEQYF. The CDR3 DNA follows: TGCGCCAGCAGCTTGGGCCCTCGACAGGTCGAGCAGTACTTC.

This rearrangement joins TRBV28 to TRBJ1-1; perhaps TRBD1 as D (5 bases). Trimming left V 6 bases short and J 3 bases short, with 23 bases between. The CDR3 consists of 17 residues. Germline V lookup: CDR1 MDHEN, CDR2 SYDVKM. The CDR3 DNA reads TGTGCCAGCAGAGCGACAGTAGACGTAAGAAGGGACACTGAAGCTTTCTTT. Residues: CASRATVDVRRDTEAFF.

V usage is TRBV11-3 and J usage is TRBJ2-2, with D perhaps TRBD2 (7 bases). Trimming stripped 2 bases from V and 6 bases from J, with 13 bases between. Germline V gene sequence: CDR1 SGHNT, CDR2 YENEEA. CDR3 length: 15 amino acids. The CDR3 nucleotides read TGTGCCAGCAGCTTATTCTTCGGGGGGCCCGGGGAGCTGTTTTTT. Amino acids: CASSLFFGGPGELFF.

The chain is built from TRBV28 and TRBJ2-1; 7 bases line up with TRBD1. The CDR3 has 14 residues. The V segment lost 4 bases and the J segment 4 bases; nucleotides outside the gene matches: 4. Germline assignment: CDR1 MDHEN and CDR2 SYDVKM. This CDR3 reads CASSSGQQYNEQFF. The DNA for the CDR3 is TGTGCCAGCAGTTCGGGACAGCAGTACAATGAGCAGTTCTTC.

The chain uses TRBV6-1 and TRBJ1-5; D call uncertain. CDR1 and CDR2 (germline): MNHNS, SASEGT. Trimming pared 7 bases from V and 4 bases from J, leaving 5 bases between. CDR3 length: 11 amino acids. This chain's CDR3 is CASTSNQPQHF. CDR3 bases: TGTGCCAGCACCTCTAATCAGCCCCAGCATTTT.

V usage is TRBV5-1 and J usage is TRBJ1-2, with D tentatively TRBD1 (5 bases). Trimming removed 4 bases at V and 3 bases at J, with 16 bases between. The CDR3 has 15 residues. The V gene's germline CDR1 is SGHRS and CDR2 YFSETQ. CDR3: CASSPPTSGHYGYTF. DNA of the CDR3: TGCGCCAGCAGCCCACCGACGTCAGGGCACTATGGCTACACCTTC.

The chain combines TRBV9 with TRBJ2-7, with 9 bases fitting TRBD2. Germline V gene sequence: CDR1 SGDLS, CDR2 YYNGEE. V was pared by 0 bases and J by 2 bases, with 3 bases of the junction left unmatched. The CDR3 is 15 amino acids. The CDR3 DNA sequence: TGTGCCAGCAGCGTAGCGACTAGCGGAACCTACGAGCAGTACTTC. It translates to CASSVATSGTYEQYF.

The rearrangement uses TRBV28 and TRBJ2-7, with unresolved D. The V gene's germline CDR1 is MDHEN and CDR2 SYDVKM. V was trimmed by 4 bases and J by 4 bases, leaving 8 bases between them. CDR3 size: 12 residues. CDR3 region: CASSYIDYEQYF. As DNA, the CDR3 is TGTGCCAGCAGTTATATAGATTACGAGCAGTACTTC.

The chain uses TRBV27 and TRBJ1-2; 10 positions match TRBD1. From germline, CDR1 is MNHEY and CDR2 SMNVEV (reference sequence). With 4 bases clipped from V and 6 bases from J, the junction kept 8 bases outside the gene matches. This CDR3 has 15 residues. CDR3 sequence: CASSWVDRGSHGYTF. The DNA of the CDR3 is TGTGCCAGCAGTTGGGTGGACAGGGGGTCTCATGGCTACACCTTC.

The J gene is TRBJ1-4, the V gene TRBV19; 8 positions agree with TRBD1. Per germline, CDR1 LNHDA and CDR2 SQIVND (reference sequence). The CDR3 has 15 amino acids. The junction had 10 bases not matched to a gene; V was cut back by 8 bases and J by 5 bases. CDR3 nucleotides: TGTGCCAGTCGGCCCCCAGGGGGCGGGAATGAAAAACTGTTTTTT. Translated, it gives CASRPPGGGNEKLFF.

This clone was recorded at least ten times. The rearrangement joins TRBV6-1 to TRBJ1-5, with a possible D match to TRBD1 (5 bases). Germline values: CDR1 MNHNS, CDR2 SASEGT. This CDR3 spans 14 amino acids. V was clipped by 4 bases and J by 0 bases, with 7 bases between them. CDR3 sequence reads: CASSAGYSNQPQHF. DNA for the CDR3: TGTGCCAGCAGTGCAGGGTATAGCAATCAGCCCCAGCATTTT.

The V call is TRBV4-2, the J call TRBJ2-7; 7 bases map to TRBD2. Germline CDR1 reads LGHNA; CDR2 reads YNFKEQ. This CDR3 region has 15 residues. The V and J ends lost 0 bases and 6 bases, in that order; junction bases with no gene match: 8. CDR3 nucleotides: TGTGCCAGCAGCCAAGAGGGGGGGTCAAGCTTCGAGCAGTACTTC. It encodes CASSQEGGSSFEQYF.

This chain uses TRBV7-9 with TRBJ2-2, with TRBD1 as a possible D gene (8 bases). CDR1 SEHNR and CDR2 FQNEAQ come from the germline V gene (reference sequence). The germline V and J ends were trimmed by 5 bases and 3 bases, with 13 bases remaining between them. The CDR3 runs to 15 residues. CDR3 bases: TGTGCCAGCAGCGGGAGGGACAGGCACACCGGGGAGCTGTTTTTT. Amino acids: CASSGRDRHTGELFF.

The CDR3 loop is CASSPRTDRIYGYTF. The CDR3 DNA reads TGCGCCAGCAGTCCGAGGACAGACCGGATCTATGGCTACACCTTC. This chain joins TRBV10-2 and TRBJ1-2; a weak D match, TRBD1 (6 bases). The ends were cut back, 5 bases at V and 4 bases at J, with 17 bases in the middle. Germline assignment: CDR1 WSHSY and CDR2 SAAADI. This CDR3 has 15 amino acids.

The chain is built from TRBV4-1 and TRBJ1-2; the match to TRBD1 covers 8 bases. Germline trimming cut 0 bases from V and 3 bases from J; bases unmatched to any gene: 6. Germline CDR1 and CDR2: MGHRA and YSYEKL. The CDR3 runs to 16 residues. In nucleotides, the CDR3 is TGCGCCAGCAGCCAAGATAGGACAGGGCCCGACTATGGCTACACCTTC. Residues: CASSQDRTGPDYGYTF.

This rearrangement joins TRBV6-4 to TRBJ2-3, with D possibly being TRBD1 (5 bases). Trimming took off 6 bases at V and 2 bases at J, with 12 bases between the two ends. Germline V gene lookup returns CDR1 MRHNA and CDR2 SNTAGT. The CDR3 extends over 14 amino acids. The CDR3 sequence: CASSLQGFTDTQYF. CDR3 DNA sequence: TGTGCCAGCAGCCTCCAGGGATTCACAGATACGCAGTATTTT.